This passage covers 18 T cell receptor beta chains from one sample sequenced in a study of CD8 T cells in ankylosing spondylitis. One entry per CDR3 protein results from TCRdb running MiXCR on the 5' RACE reads. The repertoire has some 52,000 distinct CDR3 sequences, around 7.4% of them found once; the top ten carry around 8.5%. Source material: blood, either unsorted or a sorted T cell fraction (not recorded which). The receptors were gathered from a female donor with ankylosing spondylitis or in good health (not recorded which).

In this sample, this clonotype turned up many times. This chain links TRBV20-1 with TRBJ1-2, with 7 bases identical to TRBD1. This CDR3 spans 14 amino acids. V trimming: 5 bases; J trimming: 4 bases; junction bases outside the gene matches: 10. Germline V gives CDR1 DFQATT, CDR2 SNEGSKA (reference sequence). CDR3 loop: CSAYPGQPRYGYTF. The CDR3 DNA reads TGCAGTGCTTACCCGGGACAGCCTCGCTATGGCTACACCTTC.

This clonotype showed up many times. The rearrangement uses TRBV12-3 or TRBV12-4 and TRBJ1-5; tentative D call: TRBD1 (6 bases). The V end lost 6 bases, the J end lost 5 bases, and 11 bases lay between the germline ends. The CDR3 is 13 amino acids. CDR3 nucleotide sequence: TGTGCCAGCAGCTCGAGGGGGGATCAGCCCCAGCATTTT. Encoded protein: CASSSRGDQPQHF.

This clonotype was counted ten times or more. J is TRBJ2-5 and V is TRBV10-3; unclear D gene. The V gene lost 2 bases and the J gene lost 5 bases, with 21 bases spanning the gap. CDR1 and CDR2 (germline): ENHRY, SYGVKD. This CDR3 is 17 amino acids long. The CDR3 reads CAISEPRRVGREETQYF. CDR3 nucleotides: TGTGCCATCAGTGAGCCCCGGCGCGTAGGTCGCGAGGAGACCCAGTACTTC.

This clonotype has at least ten counts. The chain joins TRBV12-3 or TRBV12-4 to TRBJ1-6; 7 bases match TRBD1. The ends lost 5 bases at V and 2 bases at J; junction bases unmatched: 0. The CDR3 extends over 14 amino acids. CDR3 protein: CASSGTAYNSPLHF. For the CDR3, the DNA is TGTGCCAGCAGTGGGACAGCCTATAATTCACCCCTCCACTTT.

The chain recombines TRBV5-4 with TRBJ1-6; 8 positions match TRBD1. V lost 5 bases to trimming and J lost 8 bases; unmatched junction nucleotides: 6. CDR3 size: 14 residues. CDR1 is SGHNT, CDR2 YYREEE, per germline (reference sequence). In DNA, the CDR3 is TGTGCCAGCAGTTATCGACAGGGGCATTCACCCCTCCACTTT. As protein: CASSYRQGHSPLHF. Complete variable domain (other parts from reference TRBV5-4 and TRBJ1-6): ETGVTQSPTHLIKTRGQQVTLRCSSQSGHNTVSWYQQALGQGPQFIFQYYREEENGRGNFPPRFSGLQFPNYSSELNVNALELDDSALYLCASSYRQGHSPLHFGNGTRLTVT.

V gene TRBV5-1 combines with J gene TRBJ2-1; 8 bases agree with TRBD2. CDR1 SGHRS and CDR2 YFSETQ come from the germline V gene. V gave up 6 bases and J gave up 6 bases; unmatched junction bases: 8. This CDR3 spans 14 amino acids. The CDR3 coding sequence is TGCGCCAGCACCGGGACTAGTCGTACCAATGAGCAGTTCTTC. This gives the protein CASTGTSRTNEQFF.

This clonotype has a count of ten or more. The V and J genes are TRBV9 and TRBJ2-2; 7 bases map to TRBD1. CDR1 is SGDLS and CDR2 is YYNGEE in the germline V gene. The ends lost 3 bases at V and 0 bases at J; junction bases unmatched: 11. This CDR3 is built from 18 residues. The CDR3 sequence: CASSAPRTGSANTGELFF. The CDR3 DNA sequence: TGTGCCAGCAGCGCCCCGAGGACAGGCTCTGCGAACACCGGGGAGCTGTTTTTT.

The chain joins TRBV9 to TRBJ1-2; D call uncertain. V was shortened by 0 bases and J by 4 bases, with 13 bases between the two germline ends. The CDR3 loop spans 15 amino acids. Germline V gene lookup returns CDR1 SGDLS and CDR2 YYNGEE. The DNA of the CDR3 is TGTGCCAGCAGCGTAGTTCCTGACTCCTCCTATGGCTACACCTTC. Translation: CASSVVPDSSYGYTF. Variable domain in full (rest from reference TRBV9 and TRBJ1-2): DSGVTQTPKHLITATGQRVTLRCSPRSGDLSVYWYQQSLDQGLQFLIQYYNGEERAKGNILERFSAQQFPDLHSELNLSSLELGDSALYFCASSVVPDSSYGYTFGSGTRLTVV.

Ten or more counts support this clonotype. The CDR3 spells CATSDPGQGNTGELFF. CDR3 nucleotide sequence: TGTGCCACCAGTGATCCGGGACAGGGAAACACCGGGGAGCTGTTTTTT. The gene calls are TRBV24-1 and TRBJ2-2, with TRBD1 matching over 9 bases. CDR1 is KGHDR, CDR2 SFDVKD, per germline. The CDR3 covers 16 residues. V shed 3 bases, J shed 2 bases, and the junction held 3 bases outside the gene matches.

Ten or more counts support this clonotype. The V and J genes are TRBV30 and TRBJ2-2; no clear D. Germline V CDR1 and CDR2: GTSNPN, SVGIG (reference sequence). This CDR3 is built from 12 residues. V was trimmed by 4 bases and J by 3 bases, leaving 6 bases between them. The CDR3 protein is CAWKADTGELFF. CDR3 sequence (DNA): TGTGCCTGGAAGGCTGACACCGGGGAGCTGTTTTTT.

This clonotype was recorded a few times. This chain joins TRBV7-9 and TRBJ2-1; D is perhaps TRBD1 (5 bases). The CDR3 has 12 amino acids. Germline loops: CDR1 SEHNR, CDR2 FQNEAQ (reference sequence). V lost 5 bases and J lost 5, with 7 bases in between. The CDR3 bases are TGTGCCAGCAGCCCGACAGACAATGAGCAGTTCTTC. Translated: CASSPTDNEQFF. Full variable domain (remainder filled in from reference TRBV7-9 and TRBJ2-1): DTGVSQNPRHKITKRGQNVTFRCDPISEHNRLYWYRQTLGQGPEFLTYFQNEAQLEKSRLLSDRFSAERPKGSFSTLEIQRTEQGDSAMYLCASSPTDNEQFFGPGTRLTVL.

This clonotype was seen many times. The genes are TRBV20-1 and TRBJ1-2; D gene ambiguous. The germline V and J ends were trimmed by 5 bases and 0 bases, with 4 bases remaining between them. This CDR3 is 11 amino acids long. Germline assignment: CDR1 DFQATT and CDR2 SNEGSKA (reference sequence). The CDR3 spells CSAFTNYGYTF. DNA of the CDR3: TGCAGTGCTTTTACTAACTATGGCTACACCTTC.

This clonotype was recorded many times. The V and J genes are TRBV5-1 and TRBJ2-5; 7 nucleotides match TRBD1. The CDR3 covers 15 residues. V was clipped by 0 bases and J by 1 base; unmatched bases: 3. The V gene's germline CDR1 is SGHRS and CDR2 YFSETQ. The CDR3 bases are TGCGCCAGCAGCTTGGGAGGGGGCGGCCAAGAGACCCAGTACTTC. Amino acids: CASSLGGGGQETQYF.

This clonotype was detected ten times or more. This sequence joins TRBV23-1 and TRBJ2-7, with 11 bases matching TRBD1. TRBV23-1 is an open reading frame whose function is uncertain. CDR3 size: 14 residues. Trimming at V came to 8 bases and at J to 2 bases, leaving 5 bases not matched to a gene. CDR3 in amino acids: CASLGTGGTYEQYF. CDR3 in DNA: TGCGCCAGCTTGGGGACAGGGGGGACCTACGAGCAGTACTTC.

This clonotype was detected ten times or more. The chain carries TRBV7-8 and TRBJ2-3; D possibly corresponds to TRBD2 (5 bases). Trimming removed 2 bases at V and 2 bases at J, with 11 bases between. CDR1 SGHVS and CDR2 FQNEAQ come from the germline V gene. The CDR3 extends over 15 amino acids. CDR3 sequence reads: CASSLFGVSTDTQYF. The CDR3, as DNA: TGTGCCAGCAGCTTATTCGGGGTGTCCACAGATACGCAGTATTTT.

This clonotype was counted many times. The rearrangement uses TRBV12-3 or TRBV12-4 and TRBJ2-7, with D possibly TRBD2 on 5 matching bases. This CDR3 spans 13 amino acids. V shed 2 bases and J shed 7 bases, with 12 bases lying between them. CDR3 protein: CASSLTPGFEQYV. The CDR3 nucleotides are TGTGCCAGCAGTTTAACCCCGGGATTTGAGCAGTACGTC.

Many counts were recorded for this clonotype. CDR3 nucleotide sequence: TGCAGCGTTGACCCAGAAAGAAACACTGAAGCTTTCTTT. It codes for CSVDPERNTEAFF. The V call is TRBV29-1, the J call TRBJ1-1; no reliable D call. The germline V gene has CDR1 SQVTM and CDR2 ANQGSEA. The CDR3 consists of 13 residues. Trimming pared 3 bases from V and 2 bases from J, leaving 10 bases between. The variable domain in full, completed from reference TRBV29-1 and TRBJ1-1, reads SAVISQKPSRDICQRGTSLTIQCQVDSQVTMMFWYRQQPGQSLTLIATANQGSEATYESGFVIDKFPISRPNLTFSTLTVSNMSPEDSSIYLCSVDPERNTEAFFGQGTRLTVV.

This clonotype has a count of ten or more. J is TRBJ2-7 and V is TRBV21-1; TRBD1, the table's D call, lacks a check against the DNA. TRBV21-1 is a documented pseudogene. CDR3 length equals 17 residues. The CDR3 DNA is TGTGCCAGCAGCAAACGGCCGGAGACAGGGGGCTCCTACGAGCAGTACGTC. Translated, it gives CASSKRPETGGSYEQYV.